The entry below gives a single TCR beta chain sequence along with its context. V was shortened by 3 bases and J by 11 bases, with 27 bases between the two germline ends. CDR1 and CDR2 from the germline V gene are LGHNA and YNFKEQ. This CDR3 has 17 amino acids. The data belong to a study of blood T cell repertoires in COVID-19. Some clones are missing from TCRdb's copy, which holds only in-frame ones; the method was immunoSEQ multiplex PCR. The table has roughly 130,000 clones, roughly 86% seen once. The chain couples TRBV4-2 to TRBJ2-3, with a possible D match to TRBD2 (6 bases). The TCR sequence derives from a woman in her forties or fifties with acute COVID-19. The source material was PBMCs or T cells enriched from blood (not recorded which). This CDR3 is CASSQPAGRGASRGQYF. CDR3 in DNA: TGTGCCAGCAGCCAGCCCGCGGGGCGGGGCGCCTCTCGAGGGCAGTATTTT.